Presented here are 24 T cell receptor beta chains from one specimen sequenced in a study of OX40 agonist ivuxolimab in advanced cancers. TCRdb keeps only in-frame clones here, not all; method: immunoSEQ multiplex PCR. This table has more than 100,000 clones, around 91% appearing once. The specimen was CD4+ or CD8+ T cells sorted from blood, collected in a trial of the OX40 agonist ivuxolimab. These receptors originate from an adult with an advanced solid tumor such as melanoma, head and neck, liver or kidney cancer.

The CDR3 DNA follows: TGTGCCTGGAGTCGATTGGGGACAGGGCCCTATGGCTACACCTTC. Translation: CAWSRLGTGPYGYTF. V and J are TRBV30 and TRBJ1-2; 9 positions agree with TRBD1. Germline CDR1 is GTSNPN and CDR2 is SVGIG (reference sequence). This CDR3 is built from 15 residues. After removal of 2 bases from V and 4 bases from J, the junction contained 8 bases not matched to a gene.

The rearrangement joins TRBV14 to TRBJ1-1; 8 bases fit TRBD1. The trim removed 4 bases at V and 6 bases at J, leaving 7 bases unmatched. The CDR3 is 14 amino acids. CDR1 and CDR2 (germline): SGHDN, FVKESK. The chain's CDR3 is CASSPDRGVAEAFF. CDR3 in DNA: TGTGCCAGCAGCCCAGACAGGGGAGTAGCTGAAGCTTTCTTT.

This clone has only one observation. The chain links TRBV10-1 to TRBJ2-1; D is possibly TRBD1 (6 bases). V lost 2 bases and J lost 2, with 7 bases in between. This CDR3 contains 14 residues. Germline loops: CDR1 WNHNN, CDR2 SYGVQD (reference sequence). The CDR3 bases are TGCGCCAGCAGTGAGGCAGGGGCCTACAATGAGCAGTTCTTC. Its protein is CASSEAGAYNEQFF.

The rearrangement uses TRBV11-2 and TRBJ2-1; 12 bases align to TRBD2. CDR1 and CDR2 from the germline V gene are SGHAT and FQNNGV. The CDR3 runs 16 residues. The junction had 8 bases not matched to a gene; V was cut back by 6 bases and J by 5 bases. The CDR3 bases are TGTGCCAGCAGTGTAAGGACTAGCGGGGTAAACAATGAGCAGTTCTTC. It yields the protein CASSVRTSGVNNEQFF.

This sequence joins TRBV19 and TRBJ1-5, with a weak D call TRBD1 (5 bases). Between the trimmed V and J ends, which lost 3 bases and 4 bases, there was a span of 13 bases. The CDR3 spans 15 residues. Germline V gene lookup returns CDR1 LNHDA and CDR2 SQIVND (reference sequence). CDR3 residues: CASSIRGGDNQPQHF. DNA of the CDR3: TGTGCCAGTAGTATCCGGGGCGGGGATAATCAGCCCCAGCATTTT.

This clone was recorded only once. CDR3 amino acids: CASRDRTGTEAFF. The CDR3 DNA follows: TGCGCCAGTCGAGACAGGACGGGCACTGAAGCTTTCTTT. V gene TRBV5-1 combines with J gene TRBJ1-1, with TRBD1 as a possible D gene (6 bases). This CDR3 contains 13 residues. V lost 8 bases, J lost 4 bases, and 15 bases lay in between. Germline V gives CDR1 SGHRS, CDR2 YFSETQ.

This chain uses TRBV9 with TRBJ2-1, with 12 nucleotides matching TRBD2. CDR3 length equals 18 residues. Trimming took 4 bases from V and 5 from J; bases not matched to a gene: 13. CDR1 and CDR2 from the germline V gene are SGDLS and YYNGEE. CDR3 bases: TGTGCCAGCAGCTCTCCGCTAGCGGGGGGGCCGGGGCACAATGAGCAGTTCTTC. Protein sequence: CASSSPLAGGPGHNEQFF.

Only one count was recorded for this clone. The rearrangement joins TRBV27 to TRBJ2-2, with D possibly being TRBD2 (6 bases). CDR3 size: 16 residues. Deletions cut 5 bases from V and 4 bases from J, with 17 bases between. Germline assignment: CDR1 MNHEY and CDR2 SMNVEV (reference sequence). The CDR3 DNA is TGTGCCAGCAGTGGCCATTGGGACTCTAGCACCGGGGAGCTGTTTTTT. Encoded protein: CASSGHWDSSTGELFF.

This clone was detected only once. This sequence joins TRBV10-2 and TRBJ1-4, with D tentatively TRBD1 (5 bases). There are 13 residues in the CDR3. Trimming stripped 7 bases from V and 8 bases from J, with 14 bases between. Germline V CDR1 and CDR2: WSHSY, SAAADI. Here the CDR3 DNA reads TGCGCCAGCACCCGAGGATGGGGGGAAAAACTGTTTTTT. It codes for CASTRGWGEKLFF.

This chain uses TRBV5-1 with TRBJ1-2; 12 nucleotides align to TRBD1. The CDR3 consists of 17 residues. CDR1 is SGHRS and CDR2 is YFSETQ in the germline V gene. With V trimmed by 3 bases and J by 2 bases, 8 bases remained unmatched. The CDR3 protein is CASSWTGTGGVNYGYTF. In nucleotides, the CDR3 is TGCGCCAGCAGCTGGACCGGGACAGGGGGCGTAAACTATGGCTACACCTTC.

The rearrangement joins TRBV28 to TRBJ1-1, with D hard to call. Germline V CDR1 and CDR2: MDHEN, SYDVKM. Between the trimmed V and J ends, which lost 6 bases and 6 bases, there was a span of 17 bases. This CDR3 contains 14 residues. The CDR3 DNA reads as TGTGCCAGCAGCCGGGGTCGGGGTGGAGCTGAAGCTTTCTTT. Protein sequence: CASSRGRGGAEAFF.

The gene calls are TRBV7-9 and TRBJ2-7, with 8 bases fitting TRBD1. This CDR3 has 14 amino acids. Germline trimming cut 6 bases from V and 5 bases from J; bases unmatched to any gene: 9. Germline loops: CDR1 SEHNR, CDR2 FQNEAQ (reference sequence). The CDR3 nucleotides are TGTGCCAGCAGACCAACAGGGGGATCCGACGAGCAGTACTTC. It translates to CASRPTGGSDEQYF.

The CDR3: CASRYRDYNYGYTF. For the CDR3, the DNA is TGTGCCAGTAGATACAGGGATTACAACTATGGCTACACCTTC. V is TRBV19 and J is TRBJ1-2; TRBD1 might be the D (6 bases). CDR3 length equals 14 residues. Per the germline V gene, CDR1 is LNHDA and CDR2 is SQIVND (reference sequence). The V and J ends lost 6 bases and 2 bases respectively, with 13 bases between them.

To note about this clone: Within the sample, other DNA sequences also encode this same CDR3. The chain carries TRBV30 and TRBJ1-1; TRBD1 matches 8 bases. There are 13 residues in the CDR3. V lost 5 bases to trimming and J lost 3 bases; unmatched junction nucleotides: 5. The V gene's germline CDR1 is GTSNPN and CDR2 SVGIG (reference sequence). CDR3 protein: CAWDRGMYTEAFF. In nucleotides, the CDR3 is TGTGCCTGGGACAGGGGAATGTACACTGAAGCTTTCTTT.

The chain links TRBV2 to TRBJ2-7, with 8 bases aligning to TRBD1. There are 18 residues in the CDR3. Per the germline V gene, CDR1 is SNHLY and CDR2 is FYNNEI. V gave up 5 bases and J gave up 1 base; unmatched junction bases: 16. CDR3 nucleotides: TGTGCCAGCAGTCCTAACAAAAGACTGGGACAGGATTCCTACGAGCAGTACTTC. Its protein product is CASSPNKRLGQDSYEQYF.

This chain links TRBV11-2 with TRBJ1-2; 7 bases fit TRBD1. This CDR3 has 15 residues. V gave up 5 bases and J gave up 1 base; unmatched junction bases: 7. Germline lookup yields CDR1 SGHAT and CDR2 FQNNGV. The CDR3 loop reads CASSTRDSFNYGYTF. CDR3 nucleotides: TGTGCCAGCAGCACCCGGGACAGCTTTAACTATGGCTACACCTTC.

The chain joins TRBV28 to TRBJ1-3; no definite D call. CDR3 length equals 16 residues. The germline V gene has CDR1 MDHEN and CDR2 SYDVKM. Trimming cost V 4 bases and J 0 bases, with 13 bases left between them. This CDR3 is CASSSSGLLSGNTIYF. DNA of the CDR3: TGTGCCAGCAGTTCCTCGGGTCTGCTCTCTGGAAACACCATATATTTT.

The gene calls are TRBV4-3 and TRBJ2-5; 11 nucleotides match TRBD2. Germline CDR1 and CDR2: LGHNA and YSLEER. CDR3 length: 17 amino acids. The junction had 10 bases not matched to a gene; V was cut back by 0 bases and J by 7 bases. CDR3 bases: TGCGCCAGCAGCCAAGATCTTAGCGGGGGGGCGATCGGGACCCAGTACTTC. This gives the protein CASSQDLSGGAIGTQYF.

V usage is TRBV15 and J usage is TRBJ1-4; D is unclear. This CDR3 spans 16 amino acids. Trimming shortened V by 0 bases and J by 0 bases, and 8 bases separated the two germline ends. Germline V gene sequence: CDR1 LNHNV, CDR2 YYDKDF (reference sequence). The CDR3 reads CATSRDPAATNEKLFF. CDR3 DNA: TGTGCCACCAGCAGAGATCCGGCAGCAACTAATGAAAAACTGTTTTTT.

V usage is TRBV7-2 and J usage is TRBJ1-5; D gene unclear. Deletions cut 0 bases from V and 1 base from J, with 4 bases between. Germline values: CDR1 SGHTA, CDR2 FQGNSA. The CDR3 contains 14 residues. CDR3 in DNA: TGTGCCAGCAGCTTAGCCCAGAGCAATCAGCCCCAGCATTTT. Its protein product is CASSLAQSNQPQHF.

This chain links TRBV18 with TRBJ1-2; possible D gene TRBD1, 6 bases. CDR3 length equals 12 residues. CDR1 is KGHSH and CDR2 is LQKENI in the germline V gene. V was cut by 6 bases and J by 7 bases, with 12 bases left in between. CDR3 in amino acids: CASSHPGVGYTF. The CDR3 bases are TGTGCCAGCTCCCACCCAGGGGTTGGCTACACCTTC.

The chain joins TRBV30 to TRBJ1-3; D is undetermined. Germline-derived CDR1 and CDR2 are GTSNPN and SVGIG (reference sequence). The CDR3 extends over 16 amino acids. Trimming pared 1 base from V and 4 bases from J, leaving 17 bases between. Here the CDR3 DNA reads TGTGCCTGGAGTGGTCAAGGCCCACCGGGGGGAAACACCATATATTTT. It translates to CAWSGQGPPGGNTIYF.

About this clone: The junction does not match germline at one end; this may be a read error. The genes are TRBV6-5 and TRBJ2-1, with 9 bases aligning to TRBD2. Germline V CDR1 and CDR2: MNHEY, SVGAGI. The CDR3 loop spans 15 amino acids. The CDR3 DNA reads TGTGCCAGCAGTTTCTCTAGCGGGACCTACAGTGAGCAGTTCTTC. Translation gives CASSFSSGTYSEQFF.

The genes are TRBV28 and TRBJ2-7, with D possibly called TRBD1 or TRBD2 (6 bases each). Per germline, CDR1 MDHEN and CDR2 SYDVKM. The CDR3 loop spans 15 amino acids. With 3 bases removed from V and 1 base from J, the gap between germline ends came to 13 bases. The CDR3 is CASSLAPGASYEQYF. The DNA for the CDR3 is TGTGCCAGCAGTTTGGCCCCGGGGGCGTCCTACGAGCAGTACTTC.